Detailed here is one TCR beta chain. Its antigen remains undetermined. Base qualities are missing; no much larger clone stands one base away. The sample belongs to a study of T-cell reconstitution after alpha-beta-depleted transplantation in children listed by TCRdb under 2016. Study-wide context: Using TCR repertoire profiling, the study quantitatively followed how T-cell immune reconstitution unfolded in children after TCRalphabeta/CD19-depleted allogeneic hematopoietic cell transplantation. Points the paper makes about the study in general: In some patients, the high TCRbeta diversity seen at day 60 was put down to recipient T cells and intrathymic progenitors that had survived conditioning. Apparently early alphabetaT-cell count recovery about two months after transplant reportedly relied on only several hundred rapidly expanded clones derived from non-depleted graft cells. Over subsequent months, a decline in hyperexpanded clone frequencies was noted, and after one year, T-cell counts and TCRbeta diversity were mostly ascribed to newly produced T cells.

The germline V gene encodes CDR1 KGHSH and CDR2 LQKENI. V sheds 5 bases and J sheds 0 bases, leaving 18 bases between their ends. From the cysteine through the phenylalanine, the CDR3 covers 17 amino acids. The only DNA kept is the CDR3, 51 bases in frame from the first base. The library was made by PCR. Sequenced on an Illumina HiSeq 2500. TCR libraries were prepared with molecular barcoding, using unique molecular identifiers to normalize TCRbeta repertoire quantification. TCRdb reprocessing: public reads trimmed at Q25 with fastp, clones called with MiXCR, in-frame beta chains kept. Records with the same CDR3 protein are collapsed into one entry carrying the most frequent genes and DNA. Across this sample there are 700,000 to 950,000 distinct CDR3 sequences, with less than 20% seen only once. Around 5% of the sample comes from the top ten. Interpreted using the paper, the treatment or condition label stands for: allogeneic hematopoietic cell transplantation with graft depleted of TCRalphabeta T cells and CD19 B cells. Transplant recipients were children who received TCRalphabeta/CD19-depleted allogeneic hematopoietic cell grafts.

Sequencing used PBMCs, mostly from graft donor cells, obtained 360 days after TCRalphabeta/CD19-depleted stem cell transplant. This sequence originates from a male patient younger than 18 who had a stem cell transplant for acute lymphoblastic leukemia, so the T cells may come from the graft donor. The chain joins TRBV18 to TRBJ2-3; matching of 6 bases hints at TRBD2 as the D gene. The base sequence is TGTGCCAGCTCATTACTCCCGGGACTTAAAAGCACAGATACGCAGTATTTT. Its amino acids are CASSLLPGLKSTDTQYF.